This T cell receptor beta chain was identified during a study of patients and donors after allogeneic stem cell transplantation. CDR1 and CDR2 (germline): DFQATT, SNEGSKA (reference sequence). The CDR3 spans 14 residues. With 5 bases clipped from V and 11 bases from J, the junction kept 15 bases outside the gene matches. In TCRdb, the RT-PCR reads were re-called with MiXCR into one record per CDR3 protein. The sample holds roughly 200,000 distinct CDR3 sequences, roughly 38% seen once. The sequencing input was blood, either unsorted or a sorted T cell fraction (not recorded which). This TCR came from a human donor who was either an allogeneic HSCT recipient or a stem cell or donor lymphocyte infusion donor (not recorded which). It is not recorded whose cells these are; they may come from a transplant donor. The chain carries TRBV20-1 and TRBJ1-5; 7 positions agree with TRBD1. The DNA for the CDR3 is TGCAGTGCTGAATACACAGGGGCGCCGGGGGCCCAGCATTTT. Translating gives CSAEYTGAPGAQHF.